This entry features one T cell receptor (beta chain) sequence. Its antigen is not identified. The data were obtained in a study of cytomegalovirus exposure and HLA in healthy donors. For the study at large: Most genotyped donors, around 86% of around 370, had Caucasian-associated genetic ancestry. Regarding the study as a whole: Later analysis showed TCR association rates varying by HLA locus, highest for DRB1 and lowest for HLA-C. The analysis excluded some indistinguishable V segments, including TRBV6-2 and TRBV6-3.

The PCR employed 60 Vbeta primers together with 13 Jbeta primers. Data came from immunoSEQ multiplex PCR; TCRdb stores just in-frame clones and leaves some out. The data contain fewer than 150,000 clones, over 65% of them singletons. The CDR3 runs to 15 residues. The germline V gene has CDR1 MNHEY and CDR2 SMNVEV (reference sequence). V gave up 3 bases and J gave up 2 bases, with 11 bases separating them. Sequencing was performed on PBMCs. This chain joins TRBV27 and TRBJ1-5; the D is unclear. The receptor was isolated from a woman aged 40 to 55 in good health and CMV-seropositive. The CDR3 spells CASSFLPQGNQPQHF. CDR3 nucleotide sequence: TGTGCCAGCAGTTTCCTTCCCCAGGGCAATCAGCCCCAGCATTTT.